The 32 T cell receptor beta chains below come from one sample, sequenced in a study of shared clonotypes between healthy human individuals. Sequencing used immunoSEQ multiplex PCR; TCRdb keeps in-frame clones, though not all of them. This sample has some 2,400,000 clones, with approximately 94% found just once. The specimen sequenced was naive CD4+ T cells sorted from blood. Stated subset: CD45RA+ positively selected. These receptors all stem from a man between 18 and 35 years old in good health.

In regard to this clone: The sample carries other DNA sequences with the same CDR3. DNA of the CDR3: TGCGCCAGCAGCTTGGATCCGGACACCGGGGAGCTGTTTTTT. This translates into CASSLDPDTGELFF. The genes are TRBV5-1 and TRBJ2-2; D gene ambiguous. V shed 0 bases and J shed 3 bases, with 6 bases lying between them. CDR3 length: 14 amino acids. The V gene's germline CDR1 is SGHRS and CDR2 YFSETQ.

This chain uses TRBV29-1 with TRBJ2-7; D unclear. The germline V gene has CDR1 SQVTM and CDR2 ANQGSEA. This CDR3 spans 13 amino acids. V was shortened by 2 bases and J by 2 bases, with 10 bases between the two germline ends. CDR3 sequence (DNA): TGCAGCGTTGAAAGTGACTCAACCTACGAGCAGTACTTC. Residues: CSVESDSTYEQYF.

The gene calls are TRBV2 and TRBJ2-5, with D tentatively TRBD2 (7 bases). This CDR3 spans 13 amino acids. Germline CDR1 is SNHLY and CDR2 is FYNNEI. The ends were cut back, 8 bases at V and 4 bases at J, with 14 bases in the middle. CDR3 bases: TGTGCCAGCGGGAGGGGGTCCGGAGAGACCCAGTACTTC. Amino acid sequence: CASGRGSGETQYF.

This chain's CDR3 is CAISDSSEKLFF. For the CDR3, the DNA is TGTGCCATCAGTGATAGTAGTGAAAAACTGTTTTTT. The chain links TRBV10-3 to TRBJ1-4; no reliable D call. The CDR3 sequence is 12 residues long. Trimming shortened V by 3 bases and J by 7 bases, and 6 bases separated the two germline ends. Germline lookup yields CDR1 ENHRY and CDR2 SYGVKD.

The chain carries TRBV5-1 and TRBJ2-5; tentatively, D is TRBD2 (5 bases). V lost 4 bases and J lost 5, with 15 bases in between. This CDR3 comprises 14 residues. From germline, CDR1 is SGHRS and CDR2 YFSETQ. In nucleotides, the CDR3 is TGCGCCAGCAGCCCCCGATTAGGCGGGGAGACCCAGTACTTC. Amino acids: CASSPRLGGETQYF.

The V gene is TRBV5-1, the J gene TRBJ1-6; perhaps TRBD1 as D (5 bases). Germline V gene lookup returns CDR1 SGHRS and CDR2 YFSETQ. The germline V and J ends were trimmed by 1 base and 6 bases, with 14 bases remaining between them. The CDR3 spans 16 residues. The CDR3 DNA sequence: TGCGCCAGCAGCTTGTTTTCGTCCGGGGGTAATTCACCCCTCCACTTT. This encodes CASSLFSSGGNSPLHF.

The chain couples TRBV6-6 to TRBJ1-5; D is unclear. CDR3 length: 13 amino acids. Trimming took off 6 bases at V and 1 base at J, with 7 bases between the two ends. Germline V gene sequence: CDR1 MNHNY, CDR2 SVGAGI (reference sequence). CDR3 sequence reads: CASRRESNQPQHF. The CDR3 bases are TGTGCCAGCAGGAGGGAAAGCAATCAGCCCCAGCATTTT.

The rearrangement uses TRBV10-3 and TRBJ1-5, with D unresolved. Trimming removed 6 bases from V and 3 bases from J, with 6 bases in between. The CDR3 is 12 residues long. Looked up from germline, CDR1 is ENHRY and CDR2 is SYGVKD. CDR3 protein: CAISSLNQPQHF. The CDR3 bases are TGTGCCATCAGCAGCCTCAATCAGCCCCAGCATTTT.

A note on this clone: In the same sample, other DNA sequences code for this CDR3. V usage is TRBV18 and J usage is TRBJ1-2, with TRBD1 matching 9 bases. CDR3 size: 15 residues. Losses at the gene ends were 2 bases for V and 1 base for J; bases not matched to a gene: 2. CDR1 and CDR2 from the germline V gene are KGHSH and LQKENI. The DNA of the CDR3 is TGTGCCAGCTCACCAAGGACAGGGGTTAACTATGGCTACACCTTC. This gives the protein CASSPRTGVNYGYTF.

The chain has TRBV7-2 and TRBJ1-1; 10 bases match TRBD1. CDR3 size: 16 residues. V lost 1 base, J lost 5 bases, and 7 bases stayed unmatched. Germline lookup yields CDR1 SGHTA and CDR2 FQGNSA. DNA for the CDR3: TGTGCCAGCAGCTTAGGAGGGGGACAGGGGAGGACTGAAGCTTTCTTT. It specifies CASSLGGGQGRTEAFF.

This clone was observed a handful of times. The chain employs TRBV10-2 and TRBJ1-6; weak D call: TRBD1 (5 bases). The CDR3 extends over 14 amino acids. Germline V lookup: CDR1 WSHSY, CDR2 SAAADI. V gave up 9 bases and J gave up 10 bases, with 19 bases separating them. CDR3 in amino acids: CASTKGRENSPLHF. Written as DNA, the CDR3 is TGCGCCAGTACCAAGGGGCGTGAAAACTCACCCCTCCACTTT.

The chain combines TRBV4-2 with TRBJ2-1, with 8 bases aligning to TRBD2. Germline-derived CDR1 and CDR2 are LGHNA and YNFKEQ. V shed 1 base and J 4 bases; nucleotides not matched to a gene: 12. This CDR3 has 18 residues. The CDR3 protein is CASSQGPSASGPYNEQFF. The DNA of the CDR3 is TGTGCCAGCAGCCAAGGGCCGAGTGCTAGCGGGCCGTACAATGAGCAGTTCTTC.

This clone was observed a handful of times. The V gene is TRBV29-1, the J gene TRBJ1-2; 10 bases align to TRBD1. V was clipped by 3 bases and J by 5 bases; unmatched bases: 6. This CDR3 has 14 amino acids. Germline V CDR1 and CDR2: SQVTM, ANQGSEA. This CDR3 reads CSVEYGTGAYGYTF. DNA of the CDR3: TGCAGCGTTGAGTACGGGACAGGGGCATATGGCTACACCTTC.

As concerns this clone: This sample also contains other DNA sequences that code for the same CDR3. The chain is built from TRBV18 and TRBJ2-5, with D uncertain. The ends were cut back, 6 bases at V and 0 bases at J, with 8 bases in the middle. The CDR3 has 13 residues. CDR1 and CDR2 from the germline V gene are KGHSH and LQKENI. As DNA, the CDR3 is TGTGCCAGCTCGCGGAGTAACCAAGAGACCCAGTACTTC. Translation: CASSRSNQETQYF. The full variable domain, with the rest looked up from reference TRBV18 and TRBJ2-5, is NAGVMQNPRHLVRRRGQEARLRCSPMKGHSHVYWYRQLPEEGLKFMVYLQKENIIDESGMPKERFSAEFPKEGPSILRIQQVVRGDSAAYFCASSRSNQETQYFGPGTRLLVL.

V is TRBV19 and J is TRBJ2-3; no definite D call. From germline, CDR1 is LNHDA and CDR2 SQIVND (reference sequence). The length of the CDR3 is 14 residues. V dropped 1 base and J dropped 2 bases, with 7 bases sitting between them. The CDR3 DNA reads TGTGCCAGTAGTATAGCCCACTCCACAGATACGCAGTATTTT. Amino acids: CASSIAHSTDTQYF.

The chain couples TRBV6-6 to TRBJ2-7; either TRBD1 or TRBD2 may fit D (5 bases each). CDR1 and CDR2 from the germline V gene are MNHNY and SVGAGI (reference sequence). Trimming cost V 6 bases and J 2 bases, with 20 bases left between them. The CDR3 is 16 residues long. This CDR3 reads CASRTQTGTETYEQYF. CDR3 coding DNA: TGTGCCAGCAGAACCCAGACCGGGACGGAAACCTACGAGCAGTACTTC.

The rearrangement joins TRBV14 to TRBJ2-1; TRBD1 agrees at 9 bases. The germline V gene has CDR1 SGHDN and CDR2 FVKESK. The CDR3 has 16 amino acids. V dropped 6 bases and J dropped 10; count of bases not matched to a gene: 16. CDR3 sequence (DNA): TGTGCCAGCAGTCAAAACAGGGGGCTTTTCCAGGGCGAGCAGTTCTTC. Translation: CASSQNRGLFQGEQFF.

The CDR3 sequence is CAISGKTQETQYF. The CDR3 bases are TGTGCCATCAGTGGGAAGACCCAAGAGACCCAGTACTTC. The rearrangement links TRBV10-3 to TRBJ2-5; unclear D gene. This CDR3 has 13 residues. Germline V gene sequence: CDR1 ENHRY, CDR2 SYGVKD. V gave up 4 bases and J gave up 1 base, with 7 bases separating them.

This rearrangement joins TRBV30 to TRBJ1-6; D might be TRBD1 (5 bases). This CDR3 has 14 residues. Germline V gives CDR1 GTSNPN, CDR2 SVGIG (reference sequence). The CDR3 DNA follows: TGTGCTTTGGGGGGTAGCTCCTATAATTCACCCCTCCACTTT. Translated, it gives CALGGSSYNSPLHF.

The chain carries TRBV6-1 and TRBJ1-3, with 11 bases identical to TRBD1. With 7 bases clipped from V and 8 bases from J, the junction kept 10 bases outside the gene matches. CDR1 is MNHNS, CDR2 SASEGT, per germline. The CDR3 spans 15 residues. The CDR3 spells CASNDWTGGADTIYF. CDR3 coding DNA: TGTGCCAGCAACGATTGGACAGGGGGCGCGGACACCATATATTTT.

This chain uses TRBV2 with TRBJ1-6; the match to TRBD1 covers 9 bases. CDR3 length: 15 residues. CDR1 is SNHLY, CDR2 FYNNEI, per germline. The V and J ends lost 8 bases and 7 bases, in that order; junction bases with no gene match: 9. Written as DNA, the CDR3 is TGTGCCAGCGGACCGGGACAGGGTATAAATTCACCCCTCCACTTT. Translation: CASGPGQGINSPLHF.

V gene TRBV7-3 combines with J gene TRBJ2-7, with 8 bases aligning to TRBD1. Germline V lookup: CDR1 SGHTA, CDR2 FQGTGA. Unmatched junction bases numbered 13, after V lost 7 bases and J lost 5 bases. CDR3 length equals 15 residues. As DNA, the CDR3 is TGTGCCAGCACCCCCAGGGACAGGTTGGCCCACGAGCAGTACTTC. Protein: CASTPRDRLAHEQYF.

J is TRBJ2-2 and V is TRBV10-1; D ambiguous. From germline, CDR1 is WNHNN and CDR2 SYGVQD (reference sequence). The CDR3 is made up of 16 amino acids. V was shortened by 5 bases and J by 0 bases, with 13 bases between the two germline ends. CDR3: CASSSPPNTNTGELFF. DNA for the CDR3: TGCGCCAGCAGTTCACCCCCTAACACGAACACCGGGGAGCTGTTTTTT.

The genes are TRBV25-1 and TRBJ2-3; TRBD2 agrees at 9 bases. This CDR3 comprises 16 residues. The J segment lost 7 bases and the V segment lost 1 base, leaving 9 bases of the junction unmatched. Per the germline V gene, CDR1 is MGHDK and CDR2 is SYGVNS. CDR3 DNA: TGTGCCAGCAGTGAATGGGCGTCTAGCGGGGCTTATACGCAGTATTTT. This gives the protein CASSEWASSGAYTQYF.

The chain recombines TRBV7-2 with TRBJ2-7; D may be TRBD2 (5 bases). The germline V gene encodes CDR1 SGHTA and CDR2 FQGNSA. The ends were cut back, 1 base at V and 4 bases at J, with 11 bases in the middle. CDR3 length: 14 amino acids. CDR3 DNA: TGTGCCAGCAGCTTAGTAGGACTTTTATACGAGCAGTACTTC. This translates into CASSLVGLLYEQYF.

Regarding this clone: This sample also contains other DNA sequences that code for the same CDR3. This chain links TRBV6-5 with TRBJ2-7, with D maybe TRBD2 (5 bases). Germline V gene lookup returns CDR1 MNHEY and CDR2 SVGAGI. Trimming removed 4 bases from V and 0 bases from J, with 7 bases in between. The CDR3 sequence is 13 residues long. The CDR3 here is CASSSRDSYEQYF. Here the CDR3 DNA reads TGTGCCAGCAGTTCACGGGACTCCTACGAGCAGTACTTC.

The gene calls are TRBV7-6 and TRBJ1-5; no reliable D call. CDR1 is SGHVS, CDR2 FNYEAQ, per germline. The V and J ends lost 7 bases and 2 bases respectively, with 21 bases between them. The CDR3 is made up of 17 amino acids. The DNA of the CDR3 is TGTGCCAGCATCTGGAGGAGGAATCACTGCGGCAATCAGCCCCAGCATTTT. As protein: CASIWRRNHCGNQPQHF.

The genes are TRBV19 and TRBJ2-2; D is undetermined. Looked up from germline, CDR1 is LNHDA and CDR2 is SQIVND (reference sequence). V dropped 7 bases and J dropped 6 bases, with 6 bases sitting between them. This CDR3 region has 11 residues. As DNA, the CDR3 is TGTGCCAGTAACTCCGCCGGGGAGCTGTTTTTT. It codes for CASNSAGELFF.

Concerning this clone: The same CDR3 also results from other DNA sequences found in this sample. This chain joins TRBV7-2 and TRBJ2-1, with 9 bases matching TRBD2. Germline CDR1 reads SGHTA; CDR2 reads FQGNSA. This CDR3 has 16 residues. After removal of 0 bases from V and 3 bases from J, the junction contained 3 bases not matched to a gene. The CDR3 DNA reads as TGTGCCAGCAGCTTAGCTAGCGGGAGCAGCTACAATGAGCAGTTCTTC. This translates into CASSLASGSSYNEQFF.

This chain uses TRBV10-2 with TRBJ1-3, with no clear D. CDR1 and CDR2 from the germline V gene are WSHSY and SAAADI. The CDR3 has 11 amino acids. With 11 bases removed from V and 0 bases from J, the gap between germline ends came to 5 bases. CDR3 residues: CAVVSGNTIYF. The CDR3, as DNA: TGCGCCGTGGTCTCTGGAAACACCATATATTTT.

DNA of the CDR3: TGTGCCAGCAGTTACTCGGGGCGGGCTTATGGCTACACCTTC. Translated, it gives CASSYSGRAYGYTF. The V and J genes are TRBV6-5 and TRBJ1-2; maybe TRBD1 (5 bases). CDR1 is MNHEY and CDR2 is SVGAGI in the germline V gene. V dropped 0 bases and J dropped 5 bases, with 10 bases sitting between them. The CDR3 extends over 14 amino acids.

The CDR3 is CASSEPGQGNSEQYF. CDR3 DNA sequence: TGTGCCAGTAGTGAGCCCGGACAGGGTAATTCCGAGCAGTACTTC. The chain has TRBV19 and TRBJ2-7; 8 bases agree with TRBD1. The CDR3 has 15 residues. J lost 6 bases, V lost 5 bases, and 12 bases had no gene match. The germline CDR1 and CDR2 sequences are LNHDA and SQIVND (reference sequence).